What follows are 4 T cell receptor beta chains derived from one specimen sequenced in a study of blood T cell repertoires in COVID-19. Sequenced by immunoSEQ multiplex PCR; TCRdb stores in-frame clones only, minus some. This repertoire shows some 59,000 clones, roughly nine tenths found once; its top ten account for less than 4%. The sample consisted of peripheral blood. All receptors come from a man aged 50-60 years with acute or convalescent COVID-19.

This rearrangement joins TRBV3-1 (or the pseudogene TRBV3-2) to TRBJ2-2, with TRBD2 identical over 10 bases. The V and J ends lost 1 base and 3 bases, in that order; junction bases with no gene match: 8. This CDR3 comprises 18 residues. Germline CDR1 reads LGHDT; CDR2 reads YNNKEL (reference sequence). The CDR3, as DNA: TGTGCCAGCAGCCAAGGAAAGGGCCTAGCGGGGGACACCGGGGAGCTGTTTTTT. It is translated as CASSQGKGLAGDTGELFF.

The chain joins TRBV11-2 to TRBJ1-3, with no clear D. The CDR3 runs to 14 residues. Germline V lookup: CDR1 SGHAT, CDR2 FQNNGV. V lost 5 bases and J 1 base, leaving 9 bases between the germline ends. The CDR3 nucleotides read TGTGCCAGCAGCGGCACCAAATCTGGAAACACCATATATTTT. This encodes CASSGTKSGNTIYF.

The CDR3 reads CASSLIQDFEETQYF. The CDR3 nucleotides are TGTGCCAGCAGCTTGATCCAGGACTTCGAAGAGACCCAGTACTTC. This rearrangement joins TRBV5-6 to TRBJ2-5; possible D gene TRBD2, 5 bases. In germline, CDR1 is SGHDT, CDR2 YYEEEE. V was shortened by 1 base and J by 3 bases, with 13 bases between the two germline ends. CDR3 length: 15 amino acids.

This sequence joins TRBV5-1 and TRBJ1-1; D not certain. CDR3 length: 14 residues. V was shortened by 0 bases and J by 2 bases, with 8 bases between the two germline ends. Per germline, CDR1 SGHRS and CDR2 YFSETQ. The CDR3 sequence: CASSLGAANTEAFF. DNA for the CDR3: TGCGCCAGCAGCTTGGGGGCTGCAAACACTGAAGCTTTCTTT. The variable domain in full, completed from reference TRBV5-1 and TRBJ1-1, reads KAGVTQTPRYLIKTRGQQVTLSCSPISGHRSVSWYQQTPGQGLQFLFEYFSETQRNKGNFPGRFSGRQFSNSRSEMNVSTLELGDSALYLCASSLGAANTEAFFGQGTRLTVV.